The 17 T cell receptor beta chains presented below share a single source sample, sequenced in a study of blood T cell repertoires in COVID-19. Repertoires were generated with immunoSEQ multiplex PCR, while TCRdb's copy carries only in-frame clones and drops some. The repertoire holds around 110,000 clones, with approximately 90% as singletons. The sample consisted of peripheral blood. These receptors all stem from a human donor with active COVID-19. The donor label of this sample is uncertain.

The rearrangement uses TRBV13 and TRBJ2-1; a weak D match, TRBD2 (5 bases). The CDR3 totals 15 residues. V lost 2 bases and J 1 base, leaving 9 bases between the germline ends. Germline CDR1 and CDR2: PRHDT and FYEKMQ (reference sequence). CDR3 coding DNA: TGTGCCAGCAGCTTACGGGGAAGGTCCTACAATGAGCAGTTCTTC. Amino acids: CASSLRGRSYNEQFF.

The V gene is TRBV6-5, the J gene TRBJ2-1; 7 bases map to TRBD2. J lost 5 bases, V lost 0 bases, and 4 bases had no gene match. Per the germline V gene, CDR1 is MNHEY and CDR2 is SVGAGI. This CDR3 spans 15 amino acids. CDR3 in amino acids: CASSYSAGRHNEQFF. The CDR3, as DNA: TGTGCCAGCAGTTACTCAGCGGGGAGGCACAATGAGCAGTTCTTC.

J is TRBJ1-6 and V is TRBV27, with unresolved D. Germline assignment: CDR1 MNHEY and CDR2 SMNVEV (reference sequence). V shed 2 bases and J shed 12 bases, with 8 bases lying between them. The CDR3 spans 12 residues. The CDR3, as DNA: TGTGCCAGCAGTTTACCCCCAGGACCCCTCCACTTT. This codes for CASSLPPGPLHF.

V is TRBV7-2 and J is TRBJ1-2, with D perhaps matching TRBD1 (6 bases). The germline CDR1 and CDR2 sequences are SGHTA and FQGNSA. Deletions cut 2 bases from V and 7 bases from J, with 14 bases between. This CDR3 spans 14 amino acids. The CDR3 loop is CASSLIARGPGYTF. CDR3 in DNA: TGTGCCAGCAGCTTAATAGCCAGGGGACCTGGCTACACCTTC.

V is TRBV11-2 and J is TRBJ2-1; possible D gene TRBD1, 6 bases. The germline gives CDR1 SGHAT, CDR2 FQNNGV. Trimming took 0 bases from V and 7 from J, leaving 19 bases between them. The CDR3 covers 17 residues. The CDR3 nucleotides read TGTGCCAGCAGCTTAGATCCGGGACACCCAAGAAGGAATGAGCAGTTCTTC. Translated: CASSLDPGHPRRNEQFF.

CDR3 in DNA: TGTGCCAGCAGTCTGGGCCGAACGACCGGGGAGCTGTTTTTT. It codes for CASSLGRTTGELFF. The V gene is TRBV2, the J gene TRBJ2-2; no clear D. Deletions cut 5 bases from V and 5 bases from J, with 12 bases between. Germline CDR1 SNHLY, CDR2 FYNNEI. The length of the CDR3 is 14 residues. The entire variable domain, with the rest obtained from reference TRBV2 and TRBJ2-2, is as follows: EPEVTQTPSHQVTQMGQEVILRCVPISNHLYFYWYRQILGQKVEFLVSFYNNEISEKSEIFDDQFSVERPDGSNFTLKIRSTKLEDSAMYFCASSLGRTTGELFFGEGSRLTVL.

The chain combines TRBV24-1 with TRBJ2-3; 10 positions agree with TRBD1. CDR1 and CDR2 (germline): KGHDR, SFDVKD. The CDR3 consists of 15 residues. The trim removed 5 bases at V and 6 bases at J, leaving 7 bases unmatched. CDR3 DNA sequence: TGTGCCACCAGTGGCTCCGGGACAGGGGCGGATACGCAGTATTTT. Translated, it gives CATSGSGTGADTQYF.

Only a few counts were recorded for this clone. The V call is TRBV19, the J call TRBJ2-3, with TRBD2 identical over 10 bases. Germline CDR1 reads LNHDA; CDR2 reads SQIVND (reference sequence). The V gene end was trimmed by 8 bases and the J gene end by 2 bases; junction bases not matched to a gene: 10. The length of the CDR3 is 16 residues. The CDR3 loop reads CASASGLAGVTDTQYF. In nucleotides, the CDR3 is TGTGCCAGTGCCTCAGGCCTAGCGGGGGTCACAGATACGCAGTATTTT.

The genes are TRBV4-1 and TRBJ1-2, with TRBD1 matching 7 bases. Trimming cost V 0 bases and J 5 bases; bases outside gene matches: 6. CDR3 length equals 15 residues. Germline V gene lookup returns CDR1 MGHRA and CDR2 YSYEKL. Here the CDR3 DNA reads TGCGCCAGCAGCCAAGACCGGACAGGCGCTTATGGCTACACCTTC. It specifies CASSQDRTGAYGYTF.

V gene TRBV24-1 combines with J gene TRBJ2-7, with 11 positions matching TRBD1. Looked up from germline, CDR1 is KGHDR and CDR2 is SFDVKD. V shed 3 bases and J 6 bases; nucleotides not matched to a gene: 9. The CDR3 contains 16 residues. The CDR3 nucleotides are TGTGCCACCAGTGATCCTCCCGGGACAGGGGGGCTCGAGCAGTACTTC. Translation: CATSDPPGTGGLEQYF.

The chain links TRBV10-3 to TRBJ2-5, with 7 nucleotides matching TRBD1. The germline V gene encodes CDR1 ENHRY and CDR2 SYGVKD. Losses at the gene ends were 7 bases for V and 5 bases for J; bases not matched to a gene: 13. This CDR3 spans 15 amino acids. CDR3 loop: CAITCLEGASETQYF. CDR3 bases: TGTGCCATCACCTGCCTTGAGGGGGCGTCGGAGACCCAGTACTTC.

Concerning this clone: Other nucleotide sequences in the sample specify the same CDR3. This chain links TRBV12-3 or TRBV12-4 with TRBJ2-2, with a weak D call TRBD1 (6 bases). V was trimmed by 5 bases and J by 5 bases, leaving 6 bases between them. The CDR3 loop spans 12 amino acids. The CDR3 nucleotides read TGTGCCAGCAGTACAGGGACCGGGGAGCTGTTTTTT. It is translated as CASSTGTGELFF.

The genes are TRBV30 and TRBJ2-3; tentative D call: TRBD2 (7 bases). V was pared by 5 bases and J by 4 bases, with 16 bases between. The CDR3 is 14 residues long. The germline V gene has CDR1 GTSNPN and CDR2 SVGIG (reference sequence). CDR3 region: CAWVSGGGPDTQYF. The CDR3 DNA is TGTGCCTGGGTGTCTGGGGGGGGCCCAGATACGCAGTATTTT.

The V call is TRBV5-1, the J call TRBJ1-3; TRBD1 matches 8 bases. Trimming at V came to 2 bases and at J to 8 bases, leaving 6 bases not matched to a gene. Looked up from germline, CDR1 is SGHRS and CDR2 is YFSETQ. The CDR3 runs to 14 residues. CDR3 nucleotide sequence: TGCGCCAGCAGCTTCGGGGACAGGCAGGACACCATATATTTT. It translates to CASSFGDRQDTIYF.

The chain joins TRBV19 to TRBJ1-5, with a weak D call TRBD1 (6 bases). The CDR3 loop spans 14 amino acids. With 4 bases removed from V and 3 bases from J, the gap between germline ends came to 10 bases. Germline loops: CDR1 LNHDA, CDR2 SQIVND (reference sequence). This CDR3 is CASSNTGNNQPQHF. The CDR3 DNA reads as TGTGCCAGTAGTAACACAGGGAACAATCAGCCCCAGCATTTT.

The gene calls are TRBV7-6 and TRBJ2-1; D might be TRBD2 (6 bases). Per the germline V gene, CDR1 is SGHVS and CDR2 is FNYEAQ. Between the trimmed V and J ends, which lost 1 base and 7 bases, there was a span of 23 bases. The CDR3 is made up of 18 amino acids. DNA for the CDR3: TGTGCCAGCAGCTTAGTTGTATCGGGCGCGGGAAGGAGGAATGAGCAGTTCTTC. Its protein product is CASSLVVSGAGRRNEQFF.

This clone has only one observation. The rearrangement links TRBV6-2 or TRBV6-3 to TRBJ2-7, with D unresolved. The CDR3 covers 16 residues. V lost 2 bases and J 0 bases, leaving 14 bases between the germline ends. CDR1 is MNHEY and CDR2 is SVGEGT in the germline V gene. The CDR3 nucleotides are TGTGCCAGCAGTTACAGCAGGAACTCCTTCTCCTACGAGCAGTACTTC. It translates to CASSYSRNSFSYEQYF.